The 4 T cell receptor beta chains in this list originate from one sample, sequenced in a study of blood T cell repertoires in COVID-19. Method: immunoSEQ multiplex PCR; TCRdb's copy keeps in-frame clones and lacks some. The sample has 99,000 or so clones, over 75% seen once. The source material was peripheral blood. The receptors were sampled from a man aged 50-60 years with acute or convalescent COVID-19.

The chain combines TRBV25-1 with TRBJ1-2, with no clear D. V was clipped by 3 bases and J by 4 bases, with 15 bases between them. The CDR3 runs 15 residues. The germline CDR1 and CDR2 sequences are MGHDK and SYGVNS. CDR3 sequence reads: CASSDPGRGSYGYTF. The CDR3 DNA is TGTGCCAGCAGTGACCCCGGACGGGGAAGCTATGGCTACACCTTC.

This sequence joins TRBV27 and TRBJ1-3; D may be TRBD1 (6 bases). The CDR3 is made up of 14 amino acids. The V end lost 4 bases, the J end lost 3 bases, and 10 bases lay between the germline ends. Germline V gene lookup returns CDR1 MNHEY and CDR2 SMNVEV (reference sequence). The CDR3 spells CASSYRARGNTIYF. CDR3 DNA: TGTGCCAGCAGTTACAGGGCGCGTGGAAACACCATATATTTT.

This chain connects TRBV24-1 to TRBJ1-5; 9 nucleotides agree with TRBD1. The germline gives CDR1 KGHDR, CDR2 SFDVKD. V shed 9 bases, J shed 4 bases, and the junction held 12 bases outside the gene matches. The CDR3 runs 16 residues. In DNA form, the CDR3 reads TGTGCCACCCTATGGGGGACAGGGAGTGTTAATCAGCCCCAGCATTTT. Translated, it gives CATLWGTGSVNQPQHF.

J is TRBJ2-7 and V is TRBV5-1; D is uncertain. The V gene's germline CDR1 is SGHRS and CDR2 YFSETQ. The germline V and J ends were trimmed by 0 bases and 6 bases, with 16 bases remaining between them. This CDR3 region has 15 residues. The CDR3 DNA reads as TGCGCCAGCAGCTTGGGAGGCAGCAAACCCCTCGAGCAGTACTTC. Residues: CASSLGGSKPLEQYF.